This section outlines one T cell receptor (beta chain) sequence together with its context. This sample stems from a study of neoadjuvant nivolumab and ipilimumab in lung cancer. The ends were cut back, 6 bases at V and 2 bases at J, with 13 bases in the middle. This CDR3 comprises 15 residues. The germline V gene encodes CDR1 SEHNR and CDR2 FQNEAQ (reference sequence). Libraries were prepared by immunoSEQ multiplex PCR; TCRdb keeps only in-frame clonotypes and omits some of them. The data show 30,000 to 35,000 clones, 90% seen once. The receptor comes from an adult with non-small cell lung cancer. This chain joins TRBV7-9 and TRBJ2-2, with D tentatively TRBD1 (5 bases). This sample comprised peripheral blood, obtained after neoadjuvant nivolumab, alone or with ipilimumab, at or shortly before surgery. Written as DNA, the CDR3 is TGTGCCAGCAGACTACAGGCAGTAAACACCGGGGAGCTGTTTTTT. Its protein product is CASRLQAVNTGELFF.